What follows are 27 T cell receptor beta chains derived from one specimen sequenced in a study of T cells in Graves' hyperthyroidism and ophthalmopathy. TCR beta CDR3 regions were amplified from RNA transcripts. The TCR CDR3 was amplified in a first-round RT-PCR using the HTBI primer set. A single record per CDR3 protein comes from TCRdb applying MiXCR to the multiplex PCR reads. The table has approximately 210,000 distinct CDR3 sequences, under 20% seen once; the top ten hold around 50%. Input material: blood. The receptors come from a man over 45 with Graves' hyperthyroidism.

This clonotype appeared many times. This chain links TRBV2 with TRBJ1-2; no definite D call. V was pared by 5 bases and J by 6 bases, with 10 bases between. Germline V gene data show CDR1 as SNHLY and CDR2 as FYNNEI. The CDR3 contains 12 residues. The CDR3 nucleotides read TGTGCCAGCAGTCGCGAGAGGGATGGCTACACCTTC. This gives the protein CASSRERDGYTF.

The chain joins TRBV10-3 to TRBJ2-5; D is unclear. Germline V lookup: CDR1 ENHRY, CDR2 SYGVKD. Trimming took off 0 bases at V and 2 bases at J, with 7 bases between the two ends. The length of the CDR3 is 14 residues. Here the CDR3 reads CAISESGGQETQYF. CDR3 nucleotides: TGTGCCATCAGTGAGTCGGGCGGACAAGAGACCCAGTACTTC.

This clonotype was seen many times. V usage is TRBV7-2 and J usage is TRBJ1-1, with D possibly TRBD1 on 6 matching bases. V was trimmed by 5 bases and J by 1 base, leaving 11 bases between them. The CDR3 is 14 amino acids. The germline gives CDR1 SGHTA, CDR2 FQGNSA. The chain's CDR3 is CASSQGSGNTEAFF. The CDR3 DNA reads TGTGCCAGCAGCCAGGGGTCGGGGAACACTGAAGCTTTCTTT.

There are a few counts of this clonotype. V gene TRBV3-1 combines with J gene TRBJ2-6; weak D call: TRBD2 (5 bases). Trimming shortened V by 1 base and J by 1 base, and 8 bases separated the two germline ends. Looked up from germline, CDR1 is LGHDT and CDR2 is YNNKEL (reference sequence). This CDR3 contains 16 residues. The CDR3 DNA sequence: TGTGCCAGCAGCCAAGTCGGAGGTTCTGGGGCCAACGTCCTGACTTTC. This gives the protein CASSQVGGSGANVLTF.

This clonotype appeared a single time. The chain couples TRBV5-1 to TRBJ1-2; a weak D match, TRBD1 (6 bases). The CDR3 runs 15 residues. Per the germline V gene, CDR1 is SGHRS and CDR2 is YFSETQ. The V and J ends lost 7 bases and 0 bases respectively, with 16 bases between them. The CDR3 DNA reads TGCGCCAGCCGAGCGGGGGCAGTCACTAACTATGGCTACACCTTC. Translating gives CASRAGAVTNYGYTF.

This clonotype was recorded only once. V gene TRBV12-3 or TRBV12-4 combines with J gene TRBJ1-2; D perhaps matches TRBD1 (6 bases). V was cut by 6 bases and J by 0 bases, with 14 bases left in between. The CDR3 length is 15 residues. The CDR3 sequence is CASSSTGIANYGYTF. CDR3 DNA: TGTGCCAGCAGCTCCACAGGGATCGCTAACTATGGCTACACCTTC.

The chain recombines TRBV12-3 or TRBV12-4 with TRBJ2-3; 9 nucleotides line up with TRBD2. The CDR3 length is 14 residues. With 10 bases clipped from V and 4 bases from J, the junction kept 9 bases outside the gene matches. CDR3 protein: CATQWTSEADTQYF. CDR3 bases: TGTGCCACTCAATGGACTAGCGAGGCAGATACGCAGTATTTT.

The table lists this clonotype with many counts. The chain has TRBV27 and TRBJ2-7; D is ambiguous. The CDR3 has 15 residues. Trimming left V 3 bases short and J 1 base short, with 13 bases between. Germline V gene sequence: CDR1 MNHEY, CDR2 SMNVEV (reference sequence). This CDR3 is CASSFSGSPSYEQYF. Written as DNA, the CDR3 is TGTGCCAGCAGTTTTAGTGGCAGCCCTTCCTACGAGCAGTACTTC.

The CDR3 sequence: CASSQGAVSGTEAFF. CDR3 DNA: TGCGCCAGCAGCCAAGGGGCGGTCTCCGGCACTGAAGCTTTCTTT. This chain connects TRBV4-1 to TRBJ1-1; D remains ambiguous. CDR3 length equals 15 residues. Germline V CDR1 and CDR2: MGHRA, YSYEKL. Trimming took off 1 base at V and 4 bases at J, with 13 bases between the two ends.

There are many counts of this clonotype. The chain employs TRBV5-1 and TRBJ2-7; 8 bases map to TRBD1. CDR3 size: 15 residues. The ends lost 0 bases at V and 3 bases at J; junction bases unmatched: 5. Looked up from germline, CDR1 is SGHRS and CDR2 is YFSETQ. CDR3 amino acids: CASSLGPGQVYEQYF. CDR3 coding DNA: TGCGCCAGCAGCTTGGGCCCGGGACAGGTCTACGAGCAGTACTTC.

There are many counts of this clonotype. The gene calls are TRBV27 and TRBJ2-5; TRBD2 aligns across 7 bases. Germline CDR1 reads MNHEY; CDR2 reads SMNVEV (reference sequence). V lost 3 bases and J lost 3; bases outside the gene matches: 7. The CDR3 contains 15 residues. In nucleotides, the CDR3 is TGTGCCAGCAGTTTTAGTGGGAGGGCCGAAGAGACCCAGTACTTC. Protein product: CASSFSGRAEETQYF.

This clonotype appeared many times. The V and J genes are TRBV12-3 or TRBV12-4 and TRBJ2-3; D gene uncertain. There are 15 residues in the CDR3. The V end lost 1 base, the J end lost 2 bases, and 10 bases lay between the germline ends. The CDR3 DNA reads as TGTGCCAGCAGTTTAGTTACTACCTACACAGATACGCAGTATTTT. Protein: CASSLVTTYTDTQYF.

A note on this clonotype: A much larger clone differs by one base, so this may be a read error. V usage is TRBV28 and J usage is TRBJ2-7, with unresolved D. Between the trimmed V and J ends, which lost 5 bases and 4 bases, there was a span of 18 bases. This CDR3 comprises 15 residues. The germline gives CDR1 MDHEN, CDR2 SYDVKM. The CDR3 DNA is TGTGCCAGCAGTGACGAGAACGGGTTACAGTACGAGCAGTACTTC. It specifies CASSDENGLQYEQYF.

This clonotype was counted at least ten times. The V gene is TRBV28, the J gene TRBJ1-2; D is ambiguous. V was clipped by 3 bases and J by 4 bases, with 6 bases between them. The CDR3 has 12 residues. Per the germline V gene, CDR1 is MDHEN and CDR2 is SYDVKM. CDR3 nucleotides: TGTGCCAGCAGTTTGGCCACCTATGGCTACACCTTC. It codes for CASSLATYGYTF.

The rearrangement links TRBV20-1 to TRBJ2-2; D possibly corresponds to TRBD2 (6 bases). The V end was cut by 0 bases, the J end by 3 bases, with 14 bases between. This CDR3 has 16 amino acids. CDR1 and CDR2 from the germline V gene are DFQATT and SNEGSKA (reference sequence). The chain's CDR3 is CSARDGVAEYTGELFF. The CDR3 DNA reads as TGCAGTGCTAGAGATGGGGTAGCGGAGTACACCGGGGAGCTGTTTTTT.

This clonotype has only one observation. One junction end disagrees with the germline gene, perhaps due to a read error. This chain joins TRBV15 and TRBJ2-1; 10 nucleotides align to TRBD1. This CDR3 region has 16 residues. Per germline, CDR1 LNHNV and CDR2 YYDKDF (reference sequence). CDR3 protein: CATSSNRDRGGNERFF. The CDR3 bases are TGTGCCACCAGCAGTAACCGGGACAGGGGTGGAAATGAGCGGTTCTTC.

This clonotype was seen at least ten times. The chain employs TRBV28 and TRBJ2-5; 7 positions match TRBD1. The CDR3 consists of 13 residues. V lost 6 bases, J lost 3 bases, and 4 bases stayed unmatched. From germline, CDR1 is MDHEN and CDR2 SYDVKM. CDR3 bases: TGTGCCAGCAGCGGGACAGCTGAAGAGACCCAGTACTTC. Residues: CASSGTAEETQYF. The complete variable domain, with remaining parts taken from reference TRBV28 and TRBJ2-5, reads DVKVTQSSRYLVKRTGEKVFLECVQDMDHENMFWYRQDPGLGLRLIYFSYDVKMKEKGDIPEGYSVSREKKERFSLILESASTNQTSMYLCASSGTAEETQYFGPGTRLLVL.

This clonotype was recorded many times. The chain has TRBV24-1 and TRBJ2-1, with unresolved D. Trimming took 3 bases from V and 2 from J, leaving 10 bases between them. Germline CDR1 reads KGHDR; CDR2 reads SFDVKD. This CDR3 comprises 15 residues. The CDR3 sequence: CATSDPRAAYNEQFF. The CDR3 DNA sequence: TGTGCCACCAGTGATCCCCGGGCTGCCTACAATGAGCAGTTCTTC.

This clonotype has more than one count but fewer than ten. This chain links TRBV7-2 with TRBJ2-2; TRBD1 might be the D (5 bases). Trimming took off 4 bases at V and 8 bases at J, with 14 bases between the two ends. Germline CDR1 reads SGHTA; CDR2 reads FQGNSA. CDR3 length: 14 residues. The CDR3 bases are TGTGCCAGCAGCTCGGACACCTTAGGGGGGGAGCTGTTTTTT. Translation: CASSSDTLGGELFF.

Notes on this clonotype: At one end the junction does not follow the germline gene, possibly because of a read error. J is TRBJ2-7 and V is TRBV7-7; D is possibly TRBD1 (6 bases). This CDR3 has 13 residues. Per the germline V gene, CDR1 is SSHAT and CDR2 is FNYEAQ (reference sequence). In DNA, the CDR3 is TGTGCTAGCAGCAAGGGGGTAGCTTACGAGCAGTACTTC. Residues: CASSKGVAYEQYF.

The CDR3 loop reads CASSLVPPSEVNEQFF. CDR3 bases: TGCGCCAGCAGCTTGGTCCCCCCTAGCGAAGTGAATGAGCAGTTCTTC. This chain uses TRBV5-1 with TRBJ2-1; possible D gene TRBD2, 6 bases. This CDR3 contains 16 residues. Germline V gene lookup returns CDR1 SGHRS and CDR2 YFSETQ. Trimming shortened V by 0 bases and J by 7 bases, and 17 bases separated the two germline ends.

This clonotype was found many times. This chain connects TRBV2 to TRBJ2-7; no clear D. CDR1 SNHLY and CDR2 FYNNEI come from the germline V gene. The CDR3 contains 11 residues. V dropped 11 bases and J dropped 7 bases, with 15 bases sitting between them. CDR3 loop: CAGRADSEQYF. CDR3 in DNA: TGTGCCGGACGGGCAGACTCGGAGCAGTACTTC.

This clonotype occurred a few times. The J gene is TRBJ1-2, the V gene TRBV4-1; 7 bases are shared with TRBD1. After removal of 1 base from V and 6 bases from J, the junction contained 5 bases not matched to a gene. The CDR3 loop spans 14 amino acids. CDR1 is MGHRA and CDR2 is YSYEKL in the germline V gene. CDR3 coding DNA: TGCGCCAGCAGCCAAGCGACAGGGTGGGATGGCTACACCTTC. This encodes CASSQATGWDGYTF.

CDR3 residues: CASSSHQGGNQPQHF. The CDR3 bases are TGTGCCAGCAGTTCCCATCAGGGGGGAAATCAGCCCCAGCATTTT. The V gene is TRBV7-9, the J gene TRBJ1-5; 7 positions match TRBD1. The V and J ends lost 6 bases and 4 bases, in that order; junction bases with no gene match: 9. Germline values: CDR1 SEHNR, CDR2 FQNEAQ (reference sequence). The CDR3 runs 15 residues.

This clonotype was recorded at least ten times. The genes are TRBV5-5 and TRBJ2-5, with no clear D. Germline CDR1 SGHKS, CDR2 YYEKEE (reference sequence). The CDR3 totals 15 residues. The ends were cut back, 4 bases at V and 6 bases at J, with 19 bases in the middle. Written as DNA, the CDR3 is TGTGCCAGCAGCCAAGGTCGGGCTAACGGGCAGACCCAGTACTTC. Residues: CASSQGRANGQTQYF.

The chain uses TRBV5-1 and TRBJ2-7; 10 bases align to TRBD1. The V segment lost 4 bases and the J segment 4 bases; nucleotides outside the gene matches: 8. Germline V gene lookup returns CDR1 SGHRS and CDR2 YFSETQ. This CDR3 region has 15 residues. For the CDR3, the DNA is TGCGCCAGCAGCCCGGGGGGGACAGGGGTTTACGAGCAGTACTTC. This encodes CASSPGGTGVYEQYF. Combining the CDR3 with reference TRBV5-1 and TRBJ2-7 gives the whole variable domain KAGVTQTPRYLIKTRGQQVTLSCSPISGHRSVSWYQQTPGQGLQFLFEYFSETQRNKGNFPGRFSGRQFSNSRSEMNVSTLELGDSALYLCASSPGGTGVYEQYFGPGTRLTVT.

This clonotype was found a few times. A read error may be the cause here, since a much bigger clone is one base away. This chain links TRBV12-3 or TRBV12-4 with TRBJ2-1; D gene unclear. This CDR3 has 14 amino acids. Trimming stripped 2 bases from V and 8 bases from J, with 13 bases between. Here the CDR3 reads CASSLTPTRDEQFF. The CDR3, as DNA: TGTGCCAGCAGTTTAACCCCGACTCGAGATGAGCAGTTCTTC.